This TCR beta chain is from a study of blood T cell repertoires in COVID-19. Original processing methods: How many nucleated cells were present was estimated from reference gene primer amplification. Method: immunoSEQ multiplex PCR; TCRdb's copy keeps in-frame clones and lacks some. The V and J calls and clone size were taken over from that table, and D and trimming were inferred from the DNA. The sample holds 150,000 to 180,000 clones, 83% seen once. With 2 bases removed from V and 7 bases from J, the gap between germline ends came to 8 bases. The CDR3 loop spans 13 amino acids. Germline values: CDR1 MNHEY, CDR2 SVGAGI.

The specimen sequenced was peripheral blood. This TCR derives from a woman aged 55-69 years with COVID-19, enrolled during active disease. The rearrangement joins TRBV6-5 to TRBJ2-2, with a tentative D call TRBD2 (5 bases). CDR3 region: CASSYLGSGELFF. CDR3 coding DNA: TGTGCCAGCAGTTACCTTGGGAGCGGGGAGCTGTTTTTT.